This paragraph covers one T cell receptor (beta chain) sequence. The target antigen is unknown. The entry originates in a study of T cells in Graves' hyperthyroidism and ophthalmopathy. Study results and limitations: Blood also contained most expanded thyroid clonotypes above 0.001.

V lost 6 bases, J lost 3 bases, and 14 bases lay in between. This CDR3 region has 14 residues. In germline, CDR1 is MNHEY, CDR2 SVGEGT. There were TCR beta CDR3 regions amplified from RNA transcripts. TCR CDR3 regions were first amplified by RT-PCR with HTBI primers. TCRdb re-derived calls from the multiplex PCR reads in MiXCR, one entry per CDR3 protein. Of hundreds of thousands of distinct CDR3 sequences in the sample, under 45% are singletons; the top ten hold roughly 30%. PBMCs were derived from approximately 10 ml fresh peripheral blood. Sequences were obtained from blood. This clonotype was obtained from a woman between 35 and 50 years old with Graves' hyperthyroidism. The rearrangement joins TRBV6-2 or TRBV6-3 to TRBJ1-2; a weak D match, TRBD1 (5 bases). CDR3 protein: CASRGTPPDYGYTF. Written as DNA, the CDR3 is TGTGCCAGCAGAGGGACCCCTCCCGACTATGGCTACACCTTC.